The 9 T cell receptor beta chains given below trace back to one sample, sequenced in a study of cytomegalovirus exposure and HLA in healthy donors. A multiplex PCR was run with 60 Vbeta primers and 13 Jbeta primers. Clones were read by immunoSEQ multiplex PCR, and TCRdb kept only the in-frame ones, dropping some. Here the sample spans around 150,000 clones, just under 65% being singletons. The specimen was PBMCs. The receptors were sampled from a woman aged 55-70 years in good health and CMV-seropositive.

A single count supports this clone. The CDR3 here is CASSLTRVGYEQYF. The CDR3 nucleotides are TGTGCCAGCAGCTTAACCAGGGTAGGGTACGAGCAGTACTTC. The chain recombines TRBV13 with TRBJ2-7; TRBD1 is a possible D gene (5 bases). Germline CDR1 reads PRHDT; CDR2 reads FYEKMQ (reference sequence). Deletions cut 2 bases from V and 4 bases from J, with 12 bases between. The CDR3 runs to 14 residues.

The chain has TRBV29-1 and TRBJ2-2, with a possible D match to TRBD1 (6 bases). CDR3 length: 14 amino acids. Trimming shortened V by 1 base and J by 4 bases, and 10 bases separated the two germline ends. Germline CDR1 and CDR2: SQVTM and ANQGSEA. CDR3 DNA sequence: TGCAGCGTTGAAGCAGGGGCGGGCACCGGGGAGCTGTTTTTT. This translates into CSVEAGAGTGELFF.

V gene TRBV2 combines with J gene TRBJ2-7; D perhaps matches TRBD2 (5 bases). Per the germline V gene, CDR1 is SNHLY and CDR2 is FYNNEI. The CDR3 spans 11 residues. Trimming pared 8 bases from V and 0 bases from J, leaving 5 bases between. The CDR3 DNA follows: TGTGCCAGCCGGGACTCCTACGAGCAGTACTTC. It yields the protein CASRDSYEQYF.

The chain links TRBV30 to TRBJ1-2, with D uncertain. The CDR3 runs 14 residues. Between the trimmed V and J ends, which lost 0 bases and 6 bases, there was a span of 14 bases. Germline CDR1 is GTSNPN and CDR2 is SVGIG (reference sequence). CDR3 DNA: TGTGCCTGGAGTGTGGGGAGGGTAAGCCATGGCTACACCTTC. Amino acid sequence: CAWSVGRVSHGYTF.

This clone has a single count. One junction end does not reproduce the germline sequence, and a read error may be involved. The chain is built from TRBV6-5 and TRBJ2-7; no clear D. The CDR3 sequence is 11 residues long. The germline gives CDR1 MNHEY, CDR2 SVGAGI. The CDR3 coding sequence is TGTGCCAGCAGTTACGGCGGAGTCGAGAACTTC. This codes for CASSYGGVENF.

This chain links TRBV18 with TRBJ2-5; 12 nucleotides agree with TRBD2. CDR3 length: 16 amino acids. Unmatched junction bases numbered 6, after V lost 2 bases and J lost 5 bases. Looked up from germline, CDR1 is KGHSH and CDR2 is LQKENI. In DNA form, the CDR3 reads TGTGCCAGCTCACCATCAACTAGCGGGAGGAGGGAGACCCAGTACTTC. Amino acids: CASSPSTSGRRETQYF.

In its sample, this clone was seen once. V is TRBV5-4 and J is TRBJ2-5; 15 positions match TRBD2. With 4 bases clipped from V and 5 bases from J, the junction kept 6 bases outside the gene matches. This CDR3 is built from 16 residues. Germline V lookup: CDR1 SGHNT, CDR2 YYREEE (reference sequence). This chain's CDR3 is CASSNPGTSGRETQYF. The DNA of the CDR3 is TGTGCCAGCAGCAACCCCGGGACTAGCGGGAGGGAGACCCAGTACTTC.

This chain connects TRBV30 to TRBJ1-1, with D possibly matching TRBD1 (6 bases). The V gene lost 0 bases and the J gene lost 4 bases, with 9 bases spanning the gap. The CDR3 has 13 amino acids. The germline V gene has CDR1 GTSNPN and CDR2 SVGIG (reference sequence). The chain's CDR3 is CAWSVTGSTEAFF. The CDR3 coding sequence is TGTGCCTGGAGTGTTACAGGGAGCACTGAAGCTTTCTTT.

This chain uses TRBV28 with TRBJ2-1; 12 bases align to TRBD2. CDR1 MDHEN and CDR2 SYDVKM come from the germline V gene. V lost 8 bases and J lost 8; bases outside the gene matches: 13. The CDR3 contains 16 residues. The DNA for the CDR3 is TGTGCCAGCCGATCGAGACTAGCGGGAGAAATGCATGAGCAGTTCTTC. Its translation: CASRSRLAGEMHEQFF.